Sequencing of this TCR beta chain was carried out in a study of blood T cell repertoires in COVID-19. Study-level background: Italy, Spain and the United States were the sources of the convalescent and acute COVID-19 samples. PBMCs, B-cell-depleted T cells, or T cells provided the cDNA or gDNA that made up the material.

Sequencing used immunoSEQ multiplex PCR; TCRdb keeps in-frame clones, though not all of them. The data hold 95,000 to 110,000 clones, with 70% to 90% observed a single time. Unmatched junction bases numbered 7, after V lost 3 bases and J lost 6 bases. CDR1 SGHDT and CDR2 YYEEEE come from the germline V gene. The CDR3 totals 16 residues. The receptor was derived from a man in his fifties or sixties in a cohort sampled during active COVID-19. Input material: peripheral blood. This rearrangement joins TRBV5-6 to TRBJ1-5; the match to TRBD1 covers 12 bases. CDR3 DNA: TGTGCCAGCAGCTGGCCGGGACAGGGGGCGAGTCAGCCCCAGCATTTT. Amino acids: CASSWPGQGASQPQHF.